The 24 T cell receptor beta chains given below trace back to one sample, sequenced in a study of shared clonotypes between healthy human individuals. The assay was immunoSEQ multiplex PCR, and TCRdb's table has in-frame clones only and misses some. The sample records under 2.5 million clones, 85% to 95% being singletons. The sequenced material came from naive CD4+ T cells from PBMCs. This sample's subset: CD45RA+ positively selected. The receptors come from a man aged 18 to 30 in good health. Some clones in this sample may be carry-over from other donors' samples.

Regarding this clone: A read error may account for a junction end that differs from germline. This rearrangement joins TRBV6-6 to TRBJ2-7; 8 bases are shared with TRBD1. Germline CDR1 MNHNY, CDR2 SVGAGI (reference sequence). This CDR3 is 15 amino acids long. The DNA for the CDR3 is TGTGCCAGCAGTTACTCTAGGGACAGGACCTACGCGCAGTACTTC. It is translated as CASSYSRDRTYAQYF.

This clone is a singleton in its sample. J is TRBJ1-6 and V is TRBV27; maybe TRBD1 (5 bases). V dropped 5 bases and J dropped 8 bases, with 16 bases sitting between them. In germline, CDR1 is MNHEY, CDR2 SMNVEV (reference sequence). The CDR3 is 15 residues long. In DNA, the CDR3 is TGTGCCAGCAGTACGGGGCTCCTTGGCGATTCACCCCTCCACTTT. Protein: CASSTGLLGDSPLHF.

The genes are TRBV27 and TRBJ2-3; D not certain. Looked up from germline, CDR1 is MNHEY and CDR2 is SMNVEV (reference sequence). V was cut by 7 bases and J by 0 bases, with 14 bases left in between. The CDR3 totals 15 residues. The CDR3 is CASTKFGGSTDTQYF. In nucleotides, the CDR3 is TGTGCCAGCACGAAATTCGGTGGGAGCACAGATACGCAGTATTTT.

The chain employs TRBV7-9 and TRBJ1-5, with 11 bases that match TRBD1. The V and J ends lost 6 bases and 8 bases, in that order; junction bases with no gene match: 9. CDR1 SEHNR and CDR2 FQNEAQ come from the germline V gene (reference sequence). CDR3 length equals 15 residues. CDR3 bases: TGTGCCAGCAGGGGTACGGGGACAGGGGGTGAGCCCCAGCATTTT. Translating gives CASRGTGTGGEPQHF.

This chain connects TRBV6-1 to TRBJ2-5; D remains ambiguous. This CDR3 is built from 13 residues. Between the trimmed V and J ends, which lost 3 bases and 5 bases, there was a span of 10 bases. CDR1 and CDR2 from the germline V gene are MNHNS and SASEGT. In nucleotides, the CDR3 is TGTGCCAGCAGTGACGGAAGGATGGAGACCCAGTACTTC. It codes for CASSDGRMETQYF.

The chain has TRBV7-9 and TRBJ2-1; 8 nucleotides line up with TRBD1. Germline V CDR1 and CDR2: SEHNR, FQNEAQ (reference sequence). The V gene end was trimmed by 5 bases and the J gene end by 6 bases; junction bases not matched to a gene: 6. The CDR3 loop spans 14 amino acids. This CDR3 reads CASSIDRGGNEQFF. Here the CDR3 DNA reads TGTGCCAGCAGCATAGACAGGGGAGGCAATGAGCAGTTCTTC.

The chain couples TRBV29-1 to TRBJ1-4; 7 bases align to TRBD1. Germline V lookup: CDR1 SQVTM, CDR2 ANQGSEA. V gave up 6 bases and J gave up 6 bases; unmatched junction bases: 16. This CDR3 comprises 16 residues. CDR3 nucleotide sequence: TGCAGCGTGGGGAACCTCGACAGGGCTCAAGATGAAAAACTGTTTTTT. Its translation: CSVGNLDRAQDEKLFF.

Only one count was recorded for this clone. CDR3 sequence reads: CASREDSSGEQYF. The CDR3 DNA reads TGTGCCAGCAGGGAAGACAGTTCGGGCGAGCAGTACTTC. V gene TRBV28 combines with J gene TRBJ2-7; a weak D match, TRBD1 (5 bases). Germline CDR1 MDHEN, CDR2 SYDVKM. The CDR3 extends over 13 amino acids. Trimming stripped 6 bases from V and 6 bases from J, with 15 bases between.

The chain is built from TRBV28 and TRBJ2-1; TRBD2 matches 10 bases. The CDR3 is 15 amino acids. V shed 6 bases and J 1 base; nucleotides not matched to a gene: 3. Germline values: CDR1 MDHEN, CDR2 SYDVKM. The chain's CDR3 is CASRTSGVSYNEQFF. In nucleotides, the CDR3 is TGTGCCAGCAGAACTAGCGGGGTATCCTACAATGAGCAGTTCTTC.

The V call is TRBV6-4, the J call TRBJ2-3; a weak D match, TRBD1 (6 bases). The CDR3 has 13 amino acids. Between the trimmed V and J ends, which lost 5 bases and 4 bases, there was a span of 10 bases. Per germline, CDR1 MRHNA and CDR2 SNTAGT. Written as DNA, the CDR3 is TGTGCCAGCAGTAGGAACAGGGCAGATACGCAGTATTTT. It codes for CASSRNRADTQYF.

The CDR3 spells CSGDSITEAFF. The DNA of the CDR3 is TGCAGCGGAGACAGTATCACTGAAGCTTTCTTT. This sequence joins TRBV29-1 and TRBJ1-1; tentatively, D is TRBD1 (5 bases). Trimming shortened V by 7 bases and J by 4 bases, and 10 bases separated the two germline ends. Germline CDR1 SQVTM, CDR2 ANQGSEA. There are 11 residues in the CDR3.

This chain joins TRBV14 and TRBJ2-3, with no clear D. CDR3 length: 19 residues. Trimming left V 0 bases short and J 2 bases short, with 21 bases between. Germline CDR1 reads SGHDN; CDR2 reads FVKESK. The CDR3 bases are TGTGCCAGCAGCCAAGAGTTTCGTATGAGCCTCCGATCCACAGATACGCAGTATTTT. Its translation: CASSQEFRMSLRSTDTQYF.

The rearrangement joins TRBV7-2 to TRBJ2-7, with 10 positions matching TRBD1. The CDR3 loop spans 16 amino acids. V dropped 3 bases and J dropped 2; count of bases not matched to a gene: 7. CDR1 and CDR2 from the germline V gene are SGHTA and FQGNSA. In nucleotides, the CDR3 is TGTGCCAGCAGCTTCGCTAGCGGACAGGGGGCCTACGAGCAGTACTTC. It codes for CASSFASGQGAYEQYF.

The rearrangement joins TRBV7-9 to TRBJ1-3; 8 bases agree with TRBD1. The ends lost 8 bases at V and 2 bases at J; junction bases unmatched: 11. There are 16 residues in the CDR3. Germline lookup yields CDR1 SEHNR and CDR2 FQNEAQ (reference sequence). The CDR3 DNA follows: TGTGCCAGCGAACGATGGACAGGGAACGCTGGAAACACCATATATTTT. Protein: CASERWTGNAGNTIYF.

This sequence joins TRBV5-1 and TRBJ1-3; D gene uncertain. The V and J ends lost 4 bases and 4 bases respectively, with 12 bases between them. From germline, CDR1 is SGHRS and CDR2 YFSETQ. This CDR3 is 14 amino acids long. The CDR3 bases are TGCGCCAGCAGCCCGACTCAAACAGGAAACACCATATATTTT. Translated: CASSPTQTGNTIYF.

V usage is TRBV29-1 and J usage is TRBJ2-5; TRBD1 aligns across 7 bases. The J call is uncertain, as TRBJ2-7 better fits the DNA end. Germline CDR1 and CDR2: SQVTM and ANQGSEA. The CDR3 loop spans 11 amino acids. Here the CDR3 reads CSGRTGHEQYF. DNA of the CDR3: TGCAGCGGGAGGACAGGACACGAGCAGTACTTC.

J is TRBJ2-5 and V is TRBV5-6; 10 bases align to TRBD2. Trimming cost V 0 bases and J 6 bases; bases outside gene matches: 5. CDR1 and CDR2 (germline): SGHDT, YYEEEE. This CDR3 region has 15 residues. CDR3 amino acids: CASSLGLAGVKTQYF. CDR3 DNA sequence: TGTGCCAGCAGCTTGGGGCTAGCGGGAGTGAAGACCCAGTACTTC.

This clone was recorded only once. V is TRBV4-1 and J is TRBJ2-2, with 7 nucleotides matching TRBD2. Germline V gene sequence: CDR1 MGHRA, CDR2 YSYEKL. The CDR3 spans 18 residues. Germline trimming cut 4 bases from V and 4 bases from J; bases unmatched to any gene: 15. The CDR3, as DNA: TGCGCCAGCAGCCGCGGGGGAGCGAAGGACGGGGGCACCGGGGAGCTGTTTTTT. This sequence encodes CASSRGGAKDGGTGELFF.

This clone came up once. The CDR3 bases are TGTGCCAGCAGTCCGGGTACTAGCGGGGTATCCAAAAACATTCAGTACTTC. It yields the protein CASSPGTSGVSKNIQYF. The chain carries TRBV28 and TRBJ2-4; 10 nucleotides match TRBD2. The CDR3 runs to 17 residues. The junction had 9 bases not matched to a gene; V was cut back by 5 bases and J by 2 bases. Germline CDR1 is MDHEN and CDR2 is SYDVKM.

The rearrangement joins TRBV9 to TRBJ2-3; D gene ambiguous. Germline V gives CDR1 SGDLS, CDR2 YYNGEE. V was cut by 0 bases and J by 3 bases, with 8 bases left in between. This CDR3 has 14 amino acids. CDR3 bases: TGTGCCAGCAGCGTAGGTATAACGACAGATACGCAGTATTTT. Its translation is CASSVGITTDTQYF.

V gene TRBV28 combines with J gene TRBJ1-5, with unresolved D. V was pared by 7 bases and J by 0 bases, with 13 bases between. This CDR3 contains 15 residues. Germline lookup yields CDR1 MDHEN and CDR2 SYDVKM. CDR3 residues: CASKVGIYSNQPQHF. The CDR3 DNA follows: TGTGCCAGCAAGGTTGGGATATATAGCAATCAGCCCCAGCATTTT. The whole variable domain, filled in from reference TRBV28 and TRBJ1-5, reads DVKVTQSSRYLVKRTGEKVFLECVQDMDHENMFWYRQDPGLGLRLIYFSYDVKMKEKGDIPEGYSVSREKKERFSLILESASTNQTSMYLCASKVGIYSNQPQHFGDGTRLSIL.

The chain employs TRBV19 and TRBJ1-2; D remains unclear. The CDR3 consists of 14 residues. Deletions cut 1 base from V and 5 bases from J, with 11 bases between. The germline CDR1 and CDR2 sequences are LNHDA and SQIVND (reference sequence). The CDR3, as DNA: TGTGCCAGTAGTATAGCCGGACGACTTTATGGCTACACCTTC. This encodes CASSIAGRLYGYTF.

This chain uses TRBV7-9 with TRBJ2-7, with a tentative D call TRBD1 (5 bases). This CDR3 is 13 amino acids long. Trimming left V 7 bases short and J 5 bases short, with 15 bases between. The germline V gene encodes CDR1 SEHNR and CDR2 FQNEAQ (reference sequence). CDR3 in DNA: TGTGCCAGCACCCGGCTCTGGGGCAACGAGCAGTACTTC. Amino acids: CASTRLWGNEQYF. Together with reference TRBV7-9 and TRBJ2-7, the CDR3 gives the full variable domain: DTGVSQNPRHKITKRGQNVTFRCDPISEHNRLYWYRQTLGQGPEFLTYFQNEAQLEKSRLLSDRFSAERPKGSFSTLEIQRTEQGDSAMYLCASTRLWGNEQYFGPGTRLTVT.

This clone has more than one count but fewer than ten. The CDR3 DNA is TGTGCCAGCAGCTTTGTCCAGCTTGAAGCTTTCTTT. It translates to CASSFVQLEAFF. The gene calls are TRBV7-8 and TRBJ1-1; no definite D call. Germline CDR1 and CDR2: SGHVS and FQNEAQ. V shed 3 bases and J shed 7 bases, with 9 bases lying between them. This CDR3 comprises 12 residues.